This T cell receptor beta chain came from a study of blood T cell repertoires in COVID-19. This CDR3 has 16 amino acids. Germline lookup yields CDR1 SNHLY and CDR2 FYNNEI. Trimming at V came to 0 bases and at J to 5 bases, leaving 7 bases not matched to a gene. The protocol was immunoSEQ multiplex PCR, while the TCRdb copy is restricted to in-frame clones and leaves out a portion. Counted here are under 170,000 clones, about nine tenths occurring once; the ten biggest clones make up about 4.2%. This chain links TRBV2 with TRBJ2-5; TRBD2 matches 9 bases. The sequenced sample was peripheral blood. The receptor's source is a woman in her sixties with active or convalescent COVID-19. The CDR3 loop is CASSEAGRGGAETQYF. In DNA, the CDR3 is TGTGCCAGCAGTGAAGCCGGGCGGGGGGGCGCGGAGACCCAGTACTTC.